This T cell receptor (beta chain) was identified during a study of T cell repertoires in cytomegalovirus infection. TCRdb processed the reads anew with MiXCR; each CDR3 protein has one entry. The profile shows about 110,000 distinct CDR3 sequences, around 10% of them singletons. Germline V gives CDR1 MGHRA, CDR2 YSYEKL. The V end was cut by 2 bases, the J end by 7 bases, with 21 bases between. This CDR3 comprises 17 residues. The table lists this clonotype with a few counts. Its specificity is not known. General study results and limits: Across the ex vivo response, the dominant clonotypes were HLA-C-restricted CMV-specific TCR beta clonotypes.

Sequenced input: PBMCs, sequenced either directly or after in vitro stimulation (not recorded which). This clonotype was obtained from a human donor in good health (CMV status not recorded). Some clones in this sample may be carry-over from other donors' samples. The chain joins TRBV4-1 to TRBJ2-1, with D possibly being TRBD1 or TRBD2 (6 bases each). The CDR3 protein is CASSQTPGHKGLNEQFF. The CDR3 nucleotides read TGCGCCAGCAGCCAAACCCCGGGACATAAGGGACTGAATGAGCAGTTCTTC.